These T cell receptor beta chains were read from a single sample in a study of cytomegalovirus exposure and HLA in healthy donors. Clones were read by immunoSEQ multiplex PCR, and TCRdb kept only the in-frame ones, dropping some. The sample has nearly 200,000 clones; around 86% are singletons. The sequenced sample consisted of PBMCs. The receptors here all came from a woman in her fifties or sixties in good health and CMV-seropositive. The CDR3 runs from the conserved cysteine through the conserved F or W. A D gene is named only where the DNA matches it firmly. Clone size is shown for a subset of rows, as once, few, many or a class of expanded clone.

clone_size d_call j_call v_call cdr3_aa cdr3_nt
- TRBD2 TRBJ2-5 TRBV5-4 CASSLGLAVQETQYF TGTGCCAGCAGCCTAGGACTAGCGGTTCAAGAGACCCAGTACTTC
- TRBD1 TRBJ2-1 TRBV5-6 CASSLLVTGGNNEQFF TGTGCCAGCAGCTTGTTAGTCACAGGGGGTAACAATGAGCAGTTCTTC
few - TRBJ2-6 TRBV15 CATSRDGGTGANGLTF TGTGCCACCAGCAGAGACGGAGGGACTGGGGCCAACGGCCTGACTTTC
- TRBD1 TRBJ2-7 TRBV29-1 CSVETGTVGGEQYF TGCAGCGTTGAAACCGGGACAGTGGGTGGCGAGCAGTACTTC
- - TRBJ2-5 TRBV19 CATASGETQYF TGTGCCACCGCCTCGGGGGAGACCCAGTACTTC
- TRBD1 TRBJ1-6 TRBV27 CASSFGTEGFYNSPLHF TGTGCCAGCAGTTTTGGGACAGAGGGGTTCTATAATTCACCCCTCCACTTT
- - TRBJ2-1 TRBV11-2 CASTPRGASYNEQFF TGTGCCAGCACCCCACGGGGGGCGTCCTACAATGAGCAGTTCTTC
- - TRBJ2-1 TRBV4-3 CASSQAGGLEGNEQFF TGCGCCAGCAGCCAAGCGGGCGGGCTAGAGGGCAATGAGCAGTTCTTC
- TRBD1 TRBJ2-7 TRBV28 CASTWDRSPYEQYF TGTGCCAGCACTTGGGACAGGTCCCCCTACGAGCAGTACTTC
- TRBD1 TRBJ1-2 TRBV27 CASSSWGARGNGYTF TGTGCCAGCAGCTCCTGGGGGGCCAGGGGGAATGGCTACACCTTC
- - TRBJ2-7 TRBV28 CASREGRLVSSYEQYF TGTGCCAGCAGAGAAGGTCGACTAGTCAGCTCCTACGAGCAGTACTTC
- TRBD2 TRBJ2-5 TRBV19 CASTSGASGEGFQETQYF TGTGCCAGTACATCTGGGGCTAGCGGGGAGGGGTTCCAAGAGACCCAGTACTTC
- - TRBJ2-3 TRBV21-1 CASSKNPMGLGEADTQYF TGTGCCAGCAGCAAAAACCCGATGGGACTAGGGGAGGCAGATACGCAGTATTTT
- TRBD1 TRBJ2-7 TRBV9 CASSSGTGTYEQYF TGTGCCAGCAGTTCCGGGACAGGGACCTACGAGCAGTACTTC
- TRBD1 TRBJ2-3 TRBV28 CASSFRDRGDTQYF TGTGCCAGCAGTTTCCGGGACAGGGGGGATACGCAGTATTTT
- - TRBJ2-1 TRBV6-5 CASSYDGINEQFF TGTGCCAGCAGTTACGACGGGATCAATGAGCAGTTCTTC
- - TRBJ2-1 TRBV23-1 CASSQGTSKSSYNEQFF TGCGCCAGCAGTCAGGGAACTAGTAAGAGCTCCTACAATGAGCAGTTCTTC